The rows below give T cell receptor beta chains drawn from one sample of a study of T cell repertoires in cytomegalovirus infection. TCRdb recomputed calls from the reads with MiXCR, one row per CDR3 protein. The sample has about 360,000 distinct CDR3 sequences, 15% to 20% seen once. Input material: PBMCs. The receptors were sampled from a human donor in good health (CMV status not recorded). Some clones in this sample may be carry-over from other donors' samples. Each CDR3 is given without its conserved first and last residue. Fields, in order: CDR3 protein, V gene, J gene.

CDR3 protein: ASGGSNTEAF
V gene: TRBV2
J gene: TRBJ1-1

CDR3 protein: ASSFIETGELF
V gene: TRBV7-2
J gene: TRBJ2-2

CDR3 protein: ASSATLTDRGELF
V gene: TRBV19
J gene: TRBJ2-2

CDR3 protein: ASSSPRGSPLH
V gene: TRBV5-4
J gene: TRBJ1-6

CDR3 protein: ASSSGWVQPQH
V gene: TRBV6-5
J gene: TRBJ1-5

CDR3 protein: ASRASGGAF
V gene: TRBV2
J gene: TRBJ1-1

CDR3 protein: ASFAGNQNSPLH
V gene: TRBV18
J gene: TRBJ1-6

CDR3 protein: ASSFPGQGSGNTIY
V gene: TRBV7-2
J gene: TRBJ1-3

CDR3 protein: ASSSLTVAGQPQH
V gene: TRBV6-2/TRBV6-3
J gene: TRBJ1-5

CDR3 protein: ASSNPGDTPEQF
V gene: TRBV6-2/TRBV6-3
J gene: TRBJ2-1

CDR3 protein: AWDKGMNTEAF
V gene: TRBV30
J gene: TRBJ1-1

CDR3 protein: ASSYGAAGASNQPQH
V gene: TRBV12-3/TRBV12-4
J gene: TRBJ1-5

CDR3 protein: ATKVASGTGEQF
V gene: TRBV15
J gene: TRBJ2-1

CDR3 protein: ASSGTSGSNEQF
V gene: TRBV6-6
J gene: TRBJ2-1

CDR3 protein: ASSLRGQGKTGELF
V gene: TRBV11-3
J gene: TRBJ2-2

CDR3 protein: ASSLQVQETQY
V gene: TRBV5-1
J gene: TRBJ2-5

CDR3 protein: SATTPGTQRMETQY
V gene: TRBV20-1
J gene: TRBJ2-5

CDR3 protein: ASRMTGFGEKLF
V gene: TRBV12-3/TRBV12-4
J gene: TRBJ1-4

CDR3 protein: ASSQDNNQPQH
V gene: TRBV7-8
J gene: TRBJ1-5

CDR3 protein: ASSYESRETQY
V gene: TRBV6-5
J gene: TRBJ2-5

CDR3 protein: ASSLMIYEQY
V gene: TRBV7-2
J gene: TRBJ2-7

CDR3 protein: ASSLASTSTLH
V gene: TRBV27
J gene: TRBJ1-6

CDR3 protein: ASRSPGASGNTEAF
V gene: TRBV19
J gene: TRBJ1-1

CDR3 protein: ASSARVQYEQY
V gene: TRBV19
J gene: TRBJ2-7

CDR3 protein: ASRLTLVSTDTQY
V gene: TRBV6-2/TRBV6-3
J gene: TRBJ2-3

CDR3 protein: ASSEVTGMRVLNTEAF
V gene: TRBV6-1
J gene: TRBJ1-1

CDR3 protein: ASSLVFSGPNYGYT
V gene: TRBV7-2
J gene: TRBJ1-2

CDR3 protein: ASIPGTAIMNTEAF
V gene: TRBV2
J gene: TRBJ1-1

CDR3 protein: ASSQGGRPQH
V gene: TRBV14
J gene: TRBJ1-5

CDR3 protein: ASSPGTGIFEQY
V gene: TRBV4-3
J gene: TRBJ2-7

CDR3 protein: ASSAGTMGVGEQY
V gene: TRBV12-3/TRBV12-4
J gene: TRBJ2-7

CDR3 protein: ASSLEPGEETQY
V gene: TRBV5-1
J gene: TRBJ2-5

CDR3 protein: ASIPVGWEGYEQY
V gene: TRBV6-2/TRBV6-3
J gene: TRBJ2-7

CDR3 protein: ASSIGQGTEAF
V gene: TRBV19
J gene: TRBJ1-1

CDR3 protein: ASSPNRLAPEN
V gene: TRBV7-2
J gene: TRBJ2-7